This T cell receptor beta chain was sequenced during a study of T cell repertoires in cytomegalovirus infection. About the study: Matching HLA type, along with CMV infection, was indicated by public TCR beta signatures.

This clonotype has more than one count but fewer than ten. Antigen unknown. Each CDR3 protein gets one entry after TCRdb re-called the reads with MiXCR. The table records under 500,000 distinct CDR3 sequences, under 55% of them present only once. Trimming removed 2 bases at V and 1 base at J, with 17 bases between. The CDR3 contains 17 residues. The germline CDR1 and CDR2 sequences are SGHTA and FQGNSA. Study observations and caveats: Cumulated frequencies of public TCR beta families served to identify carriers of CMV plus the relevant HLA. Ex vivo, HLA-C-restricted CMV-specific TCR beta clonotypes prevailed over the rest of the response.

Sample: cultured PBMCs, taken from culture after CMV antigen stimulation. V is TRBV7-2 and J is TRBJ1-1; tentative D call: TRBD1 (5 bases). This TCR came from a human donor in good health (CMV status not recorded). Some clones in this sample may be carry-over from other donors' samples. CDR3 coding DNA: TGTGCCAGCAGCTTACCTGTCCGGGGGAAGAGGAACACTGAAGCTTTCTTT. As protein: CASSLPVRGKRNTEAFF.